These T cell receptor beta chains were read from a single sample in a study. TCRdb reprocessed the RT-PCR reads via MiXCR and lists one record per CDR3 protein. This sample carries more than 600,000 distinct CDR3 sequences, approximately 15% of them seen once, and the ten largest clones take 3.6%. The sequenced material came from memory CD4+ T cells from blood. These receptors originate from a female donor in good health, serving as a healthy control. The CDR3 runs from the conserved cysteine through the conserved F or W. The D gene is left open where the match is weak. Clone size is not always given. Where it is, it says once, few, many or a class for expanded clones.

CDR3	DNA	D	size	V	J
CSARDPRTFNEKLFF	TGCAGTGCTAGAGACCCGAGGACATTTAATGAAAAACTGTTTTTT	.	few	TRBV20-1	TRBJ1-4
CASSSVGGTEAFF	TGTGCCAGCAGCTCAGTTGGGGGCACTGAAGCTTTCTTT	.	many	TRBV7-3	TRBJ1-1
CASSLTLAGAQETQYF	TGTGCCAGCAGCTTAACGCTAGCGGGAGCTCAAGAGACCCAGTACTTC	TRBD2	few	TRBV7-6	TRBJ2-5
CASSMEGLNEQFF	TGTGCCAGCAGCATGGAGGGACTCAATGAGCAGTTCTTC	.	many	TRBV5-8	TRBJ2-1
CASSPGNPTDTQYF	TGTGCCAGCAGTCCGGGTAACCCCACAGATACGCAGTATTTT	.	few	TRBV12-3/TRBV12-4	TRBJ2-3
CASSTGTGKETQYF	TGTGCCAGCAGTACCGGGACAGGGAAAGAGACCCAGTACTTC	TRBD1	.	TRBV6-2/TRBV6-3	TRBJ2-5
CASSLLSSTGGNTIYF	TGTGCCAGCAGCCTCTTATCATCGACAGGGGGAAACACCATATATTTT	TRBD1	few	TRBV3-1	TRBJ1-3
CATRGPASTDTQYF	TGTGCCACCAGGGGACCGGCTAGCACAGATACGCAGTATTTT	.	.	TRBV24-1	TRBJ2-3
CSARYGPRADTQYF	TGCAGTGCTAGGTACGGGCCCAGGGCAGATACGCAGTATTTT	.	many	TRBV20-1	TRBJ2-3
CASTRTSGSGTDTQYF	TGTGCCAGCACCCGGACTAGCGGGAGTGGGACAGATACGCAGTATTTT	TRBD2	few	TRBV27	TRBJ2-3
CASILHETQYF	TGTGCCAGCATACTACACGAGACCCAGTACTTC	.	few	TRBV28	TRBJ2-5
CSARMAYEQYF	TGCAGTGCTAGAATGGCCTACGAGCAGTACTTC	.	few	TRBV20-1	TRBJ2-7
CASRGSLAGLYEQYF	TGTGCCAGCAGAGGGTCACTAGCGGGACTATACGAGCAGTACTTC	TRBD2	.	TRBV28	TRBJ2-7
CASSLEWDYYNEQLF	TGTGCCAGCAGCTTGGAGTGGGACTATTACAATGAGCAGCTCTTC	TRBD2	.	TRBV5-5	TRBJ2-1
CASSPFGGGNTDTQYF	TGTGCCAGCAGCCCTTTTGGCGGGGGGAACACAGATACGCAGTATTTT	TRBD2	few	TRBV7-3	TRBJ2-3
CASSQLGQEIYGYTF	TGTGCCAGCAGTCAACTGGGACAGGAAATTTATGGCTACACCTTC	TRBD1	.	TRBV27	TRBJ1-2
CASSPGGSTGEQYF	TGTGCCAGCAGTCCGGGCGGTTCCACTGGCGAGCAGTACTTC	.	.	TRBV28	TRBJ2-7
CASSPRSGQAATQYF	TGTGCCAGCAGCCCCCGTAGTGGGCAGGCGGCTACGCAGTATTTT	.	.	TRBV9	TRBJ2-3
CASSGTAGVYGYTF	TGTGCCAGCAGCGGAACCGCAGGGGTCTATGGCTACACCTTC	.	.	TRBV5-6	TRBJ1-2
CASSVGNGAYEQYF	TGTGCCAGCAGCGTAGGTAACGGTGCCTACGAGCAGTACTTC	.	many	TRBV9	TRBJ2-7
CSAPDVYNEQFF	TGCAGTGCTCCCGACGTTTACAATGAGCAGTTCTTC	.	.	TRBV20-1	TRBJ2-1
CATSQAGGPGEQYF	TGTGCCACCAGTCAAGCGGGAGGGCCGGGGGAGCAGTACTTC	TRBD2	few	TRBV24-1	TRBJ2-7
CASSSSGQFYEQYF	TGCGCCAGCAGCTCGTCTGGACAATTCTACGAGCAGTACTTC	.	many	TRBV5-1	TRBJ2-7
CSVRQDDSGNTIYF	TGCAGCGTTAGACAGGATGACTCTGGAAACACCATATATTTT	.	many	TRBV29-1	TRBJ1-3
CASSYSGGPYNEQFF	TGTGCCAGCAGTTACTCAGGGGGGCCGTACAATGAGCAGTTCTTC	.	many	TRBV6-6	TRBJ2-1
CASSSGQGAEQYF	TGTGCCAGCAGCTCAGGACAGGGGGCCGAGCAGTACTTC	TRBD1	many	TRBV11-2	TRBJ2-7
CASSQGLAGEYEQYF	TGCGCCAGCAGCCAAGGACTAGCGGGAGAGTACGAGCAGTACTTC	TRBD2	few	TRBV5-1	TRBJ2-7
CARSSDSYEQYF	TGTGCCAGAAGCTCAGACAGCTACGAGCAGTACTTC	.	.	TRBV7-9	TRBJ2-7
CATSRPSGRAGDEQFF	TGTGCCACCAGCAGGCCTAGCGGGAGGGCCGGAGATGAGCAGTTCTTC	TRBD2	few	TRBV15	TRBJ2-1
CASSQEGTGISTEAFF	TGTGCCAGCAGCCAAGAGGGAACAGGCATTTCCACTGAAGCTTTCTTT	.	few	TRBV3-1	TRBJ1-1
CASSLTGGGYTF	TGTGCCAGCAGCTTAACCGGGGGTGGCTACACCTTC	.	.	TRBV7-9	TRBJ1-2
CASAPPGGAALGETQYF	TGTGCCAGCGCCCCCCCGGGGGGGGCCGCATTAGGAGAGACCCAGTACTTC	TRBD2	.	TRBV7-2	TRBJ2-5
CAIKREGSYNEQFF	TGTGCCATCAAGCGGGAGGGCTCCTACAATGAGCAGTTCTTC	TRBD2	.	TRBV10-3	TRBJ2-1
CATTGQGDQPQHF	TGTGCCACCACCGGACAGGGTGATCAGCCCCAGCATTTT	TRBD1	.	TRBV10-3	TRBJ1-5
CSASGKLGEEETQYF	TGCAGTGCTAGTGGGAAGTTGGGGGAGGAAGAGACCCAGTACTTC	.	medium-sized	TRBV20-1	TRBJ2-5
CASSGRTPSSYNEQFF	TGTGCCAGCAGCGGCCGGACTCCCAGCTCCTACAATGAGCAGTTCTTC	.	few	TRBV11-2	TRBJ2-1
CASTNTGTGYGYTF	TGTGCCAGCACCAACACAGGGACGGGCTATGGCTACACCTTC	.	.	TRBV7-2	TRBJ1-2
CSARQGNNQPQHF	TGCAGCGCCCGACAGGGTAACAATCAGCCCCAGCATTTT	TRBD1	many	TRBV29-1	TRBJ1-5
CASSVDRGTEAFF	TGTGCCAGCAGCGTAGACAGGGGGACTGAAGCTTTCTTT	TRBD1	.	TRBV6-5	TRBJ1-1
CASSSGTGGRNEQFF	TGTGCCAGCAGCTCGGGGACAGGGGGGCGGAATGAGCAGTTCTTC	TRBD1	few	TRBV5-4	TRBJ2-1
CASTRPDIGSTEAFF	TGTGCCAGCACCAGACCCGACATAGGGTCCACTGAAGCTTTCTTT	.	few	TRBV7-2	TRBJ1-1
CSAPRQGDEQYF	TGCAGTGCTCCCAGACAGGGGGACGAGCAGTACTTC	TRBD1	many	TRBV20-1	TRBJ2-7
CSARGPATNTQYF	TGCAGTGCTAGAGGACCAGCGACTAATACGCAGTATTTT	.	many	TRBV20-1	TRBJ2-3
CASSLEDVASGRGVYEQYF	TGCGCCAGCAGCTTGGAGGATGTGGCTAGCGGGAGGGGAGTCTACGAGCAGTACTTC	TRBD2	many	TRBV5-1	TRBJ2-7
CSARAYGYTF	TGCAGTGCTAGAGCCTATGGCTACACCTTC	.	many	TRBV20-1	TRBJ1-2
CASSLKMAGEQYF	TGTGCCAGCAGCCTTAAGATGGCCGGTGAGCAGTACTTC	.	.	TRBV3-1	TRBJ2-7
CASSLETGAGYTF	TGTGCCAGCAGCTTAGAGACAGGGGCTGGCTACACCTTC	TRBD1	.	TRBV7-8	TRBJ1-2
CASWALANSYEQYF	TGTGCCAGCTGGGCTTTGGCAAATAGCTACGAGCAGTACTTC	.	.	TRBV27	TRBJ2-7
CAWKFLSGNTEAFF	TGTGCCTGGAAGTTCCTCTCCGGGAACACTGAAGCTTTCTTT	.	.	TRBV30	TRBJ1-1
CASSYWAGSSTEAFF	TGTGCCAGCAGTTACTGGGCAGGGAGTTCCACTGAAGCTTTCTTT	.	few	TRBV6-5	TRBJ1-1
CASSWSGRPDTQYF	TGTGCCAGCAGCTGGAGCGGGAGGCCAGATACGCAGTATTTT	TRBD2	.	TRBV7-9	TRBJ2-3
CSARHALGIDGYTF	TGCAGTGCTAGACATGCCCTGGGCATTGACGGCTACACCTTC	.	many	TRBV20-1	TRBJ1-2
CASSQDLLTTGAYEQYF	TGCGCCAGCAGCCAAGATCTCCTTACGACAGGGGCCTACGAGCAGTACTTC	TRBD1	.	TRBV4-3	TRBJ2-7
CSVATGSNQPQHF	TGCAGCGTAGCGACAGGGAGCAATCAGCCCCAGCATTTT	TRBD1	few	TRBV29-1	TRBJ1-5
CASSSHFDPDTQYF	TGTGCCAGCAGTTCACACTTCGATCCGGATACGCAGTATTTT	.	many	TRBV6-6	TRBJ2-3
CASSLGEGYTF	TGTGCCAGCAGCTTAGGGGAGGGCTACACCTTC	.	.	TRBV11-2	TRBJ1-2
CASSGTRLLYEQYF	TGTGCCAGCAGTGGGACTAGGCTCCTCTACGAGCAGTACTTC	TRBD2	many	TRBV12-3/TRBV12-4	TRBJ2-7
CASSDSQSGNTIYF	TGTGCCAGCAGCGACAGTCAATCTGGAAACACCATATATTTT	.	many	TRBV27	TRBJ1-3
CASSRDEAQPQHF	TGTGCCAGCTCACGGGACGAGGCGCAGCCCCAGCATTTT	.	.	TRBV18	TRBJ1-5
CASSSGPNPNTEAFF	TGTGCCAGCAGTTCTGGACCAAACCCGAACACTGAAGCTTTCTTT	.	once	TRBV28	TRBJ1-1